This TCR beta chain was identified during a study of T cells after yellow fever vaccination. There are many counts of this clonotype. TCRdb reprocessed the 5' RACE reads via MiXCR and lists one record per CDR3 protein. The sample lists under 20,000 distinct CDR3 sequences, about 4% occurring once. The CDR3 totals 16 residues. Germline V gene lookup returns CDR1 SGHNT and CDR2 YYREEE (reference sequence). V was cut by 0 bases and J by 0 bases, with 10 bases left in between. The sequence was collected from a man aged 30 to 39 who received the YFV17D yellow fever vaccine. The input for sequencing was PBMCs, either bulk or a sorted T-cell subset (CD4+, CD8+, memory, or dextramer-sorted; not recorded which), taken 15 days after the yellow fever booster vaccination. The chain joins TRBV5-4 to TRBJ2-1; D gene unclear. The CDR3 region is CASSLGPESSYNEQFF. DNA for the CDR3: TGTGCCAGCAGCTTGGGTCCGGAGAGCTCCTACAATGAGCAGTTCTTC.